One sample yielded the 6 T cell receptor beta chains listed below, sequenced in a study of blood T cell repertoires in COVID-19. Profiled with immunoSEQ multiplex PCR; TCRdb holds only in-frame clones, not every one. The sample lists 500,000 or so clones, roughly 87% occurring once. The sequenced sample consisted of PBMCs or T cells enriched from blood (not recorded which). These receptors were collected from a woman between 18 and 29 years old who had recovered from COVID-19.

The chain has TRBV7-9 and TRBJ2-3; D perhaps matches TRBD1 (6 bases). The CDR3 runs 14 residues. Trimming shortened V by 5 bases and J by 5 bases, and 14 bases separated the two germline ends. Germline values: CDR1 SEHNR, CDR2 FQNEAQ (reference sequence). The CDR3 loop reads CASSPSQGLDTQYF. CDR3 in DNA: TGTGCCAGCAGCCCAAGCCAGGGGTTAGATACGCAGTATTTT.

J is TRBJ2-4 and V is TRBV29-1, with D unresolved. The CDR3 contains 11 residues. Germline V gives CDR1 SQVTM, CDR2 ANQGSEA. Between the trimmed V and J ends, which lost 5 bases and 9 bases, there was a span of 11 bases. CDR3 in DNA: TGCAGCGTTATCACCTTTAGCATTCAGTACTTC. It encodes CSVITFSIQYF. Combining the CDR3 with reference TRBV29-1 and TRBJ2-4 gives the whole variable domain SAVISQKPSRDICQRGTSLTIQCQVDSQVTMMFWYRQQPGQSLTLIATANQGSEATYESGFVIDKFPISRPNLTFSTLTVSNMSPEDSSIYLCSVITFSIQYFGAGTRLSVL.

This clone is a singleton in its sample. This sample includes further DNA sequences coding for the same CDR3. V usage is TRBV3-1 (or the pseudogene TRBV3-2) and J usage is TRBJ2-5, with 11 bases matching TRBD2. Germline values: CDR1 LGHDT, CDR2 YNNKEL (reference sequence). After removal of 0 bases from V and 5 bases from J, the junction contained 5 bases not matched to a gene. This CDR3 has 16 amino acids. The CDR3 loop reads CASSQDLAGGPETQYF. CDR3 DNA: TGTGCCAGCAGCCAAGATTTAGCGGGGGGGCCGGAGACCCAGTACTTC.

The CDR3 DNA sequence: TGTGCCAGCTCACGGGACAGTGAAAATTCACCCCTCCACTTT. This translates into CASSRDSENSPLHF. The chain couples TRBV18 to TRBJ1-6, with 7 positions matching TRBD1. V lost 4 bases, J lost 7 bases, and 4 bases stayed unmatched. The CDR3 contains 14 residues. Germline V gene lookup returns CDR1 KGHSH and CDR2 LQKENI.

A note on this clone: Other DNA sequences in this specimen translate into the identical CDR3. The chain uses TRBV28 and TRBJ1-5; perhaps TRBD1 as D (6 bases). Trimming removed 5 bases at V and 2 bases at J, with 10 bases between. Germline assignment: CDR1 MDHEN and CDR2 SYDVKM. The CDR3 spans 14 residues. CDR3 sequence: CASSPRQGNQPQHF. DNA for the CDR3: TGTGCCAGCAGTCCGCGACAGGGCAATCAGCCCCAGCATTTT. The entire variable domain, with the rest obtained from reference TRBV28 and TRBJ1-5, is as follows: DVKVTQSSRYLVKRTGEKVFLECVQDMDHENMFWYRQDPGLGLRLIYFSYDVKMKEKGDIPEGYSVSREKKERFSLILESASTNQTSMYLCASSPRQGNQPQHFGDGTRLSIL.

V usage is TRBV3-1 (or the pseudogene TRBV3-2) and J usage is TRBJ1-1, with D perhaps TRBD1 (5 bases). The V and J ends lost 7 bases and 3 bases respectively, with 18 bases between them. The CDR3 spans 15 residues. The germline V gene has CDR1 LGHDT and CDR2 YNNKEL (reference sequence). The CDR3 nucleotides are TGTGCCAGCACCACCAGTATAGGGGCGTACACTGAAGCTTTCTTT. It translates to CASTTSIGAYTEAFF.